This TCR beta chain came from a study of shared clonotypes between healthy human individuals. Overall study findings and caveats: An anticipated effect of sequencing depth on clonotype sharing among donors was recognized.

As to this clone: Its antigen is undetermined.

For each subset, genomic DNA was distributed in equal portions over several immunoSEQ plates. Profiling relied on immunoSEQ multiplex PCR, and the TCRdb table lists in-frame clones only, not all of them. The sample holds some 2,400,000 clones, 90% to 97% seen once. This sequence originates from a man between 18 and 35 years old in good health. Sequencing was performed on naive CD4+ T cells sorted from blood. Subset noted: CD45RA+ positively selected.

CDR3 DNA sequence: TGTGCCAGCAGTTACGGCAGGGCTACATTCTACGAGCAGTACTTC. The encoded protein is CASSYGRATFYEQYF. The chain employs TRBV6-5 and TRBJ2-7; a weak D match, TRBD1 (5 bases). V was cut by 2 bases and J by 3 bases, with 14 bases left in between. Per germline, CDR1 MNHEY and CDR2 SVGAGI. This CDR3 comprises 15 residues.